This entry lists 30 T cell receptor beta chains sequenced from one sample in a study of cytomegalovirus exposure and HLA in healthy donors. In the PCR, 60 Vbeta and 13 Jbeta primers were used. Here immunoSEQ multiplex PCR was the method, and the copy in TCRdb shows in-frame clones only, minus some. The sample lists more than 100,000 clones; about four fifths were seen once. What was sequenced was PBMCs. The origin of the receptors is a female donor in good health and CMV-seropositive.

There are a few counts of this clone. The CDR3 bases are TGTGCCAGCAGCCGAGAAATCAGGGGTCACTATGGCTACACCTTC. The encoded protein is CASSREIRGHYGYTF. This sequence joins TRBV4-2 and TRBJ1-2; D is perhaps TRBD1 (6 bases). Trimming took 4 bases from V and 3 from J, leaving 15 bases between them. This CDR3 spans 15 amino acids. Germline V gene lookup returns CDR1 LGHNA and CDR2 YNFKEQ.

The genes are TRBV7-8 and TRBJ2-7, with TRBD2 matching 8 bases. The CDR3 sequence is 16 residues long. Trimming at V came to 2 bases and at J to 0 bases, leaving 6 bases not matched to a gene. The germline V gene encodes CDR1 SGHVS and CDR2 FQNEAQ. The CDR3 loop is CASSLRSGGTSYEQYF. CDR3 DNA sequence: TGTGCCAGCAGCTTACGGTCGGGGGGGACCTCCTACGAGCAGTACTTC. The complete variable domain, with remaining parts taken from reference TRBV7-8 and TRBJ2-7, reads GAGVSQSPRYKVAKRGQDVALRCDPISGHVSLFWYQQALGQGPEFLTYFQNEAQLDKSGLPSDRFFAERPEGSVSTLKIQRTQQEDSAVYLCASSLRSGGTSYEQYFGPGTRLTVT.

The chain recombines TRBV19 with TRBJ1-3, with a tentative D call TRBD1 (6 bases). There are 19 residues in the CDR3. V shed 3 bases and J shed 0 bases, with 21 bases lying between them. Germline-derived CDR1 and CDR2 are LNHDA and SQIVND (reference sequence). The CDR3 region has the DNA TGTGCCAGTAGTATCCCGTCTTGGGGCAGGGGAGCCTCTGGAAACACCATATATTTT. Translating gives CASSIPSWGRGASGNTIYF. Looking up the rest from reference TRBV19 and TRBJ1-3 gives the full variable domain: DGGITQSPKYLFRKEGQNVTLSCEQNLNHDAMYWYRQDPGQGLRLIYYSQIVNDFQKGDIAEGYSVSREKKESFPLTVTSAQKNPTAFYLCASSIPSWGRGASGNTIYFGEGSWLTVV.

The V gene is TRBV19, the J gene TRBJ1-5; possible D gene TRBD1, 6 bases. In germline, CDR1 is LNHDA, CDR2 SQIVND (reference sequence). The CDR3 length is 13 residues. V was pared by 5 bases and J by 5 bases, with 10 bases between. The CDR3: CASSVYRDQPQHF. The CDR3, as DNA: TGTGCCAGTAGTGTATACAGGGATCAGCCCCAGCATTTT. The variable domain in full, completed from reference TRBV19 and TRBJ1-5, reads DGGITQSPKYLFRKEGQNVTLSCEQNLNHDAMYWYRQDPGQGLRLIYYSQIVNDFQKGDIAEGYSVSREKKESFPLTVTSAQKNPTAFYLCASSVYRDQPQHFGDGTRLSIL.

This clone turned up a few times. V gene TRBV7-9 combines with J gene TRBJ2-7; TRBD1 matches 8 bases. The CDR3 extends over 15 amino acids. Germline assignment: CDR1 SEHNR and CDR2 FQNEAQ (reference sequence). J gave up 3 bases and V 5 bases, and 9 bases lay outside the gene matches. CDR3 amino acids: CASSPRAGGVYEQYF. CDR3 nucleotide sequence: TGTGCCAGCAGCCCCCGGGCAGGGGGCGTCTACGAGCAGTACTTC.

By its share, this clone is medium-sized. The J gene is TRBJ1-1, the V gene TRBV4-1; 8 positions agree with TRBD1. V lost 3 bases, J lost 1 base, and 1 base stayed unmatched. The CDR3 has 14 residues. CDR1 and CDR2 (germline): MGHRA, YSYEKL. The CDR3 sequence: CASSQTGANTEAFF. CDR3 in DNA: TGCGCCAGCAGCCAGACAGGGGCGAACACTGAAGCTTTCTTT.

V usage is TRBV2 and J usage is TRBJ1-1, with D unresolved. V lost 11 bases, J lost 3 bases, and 13 bases lay in between. CDR3 size: 12 residues. Looked up from germline, CDR1 is SNHLY and CDR2 is FYNNEI. The CDR3: CAGGGIYTEAFF. The CDR3 DNA reads as TGTGCCGGAGGAGGGATATACACTGAAGCTTTCTTT. Full variable domain (missing parts from reference TRBV2 and TRBJ1-1): EPEVTQTPSHQVTQMGQEVILRCVPISNHLYFYWYRQILGQKVEFLVSFYNNEISEKSEIFDDQFSVERPDGSNFTLKIRSTKLEDSAMYFCAGGGIYTEAFFGQGTRLTVV.

The V call is TRBV5-6, the J call TRBJ1-4, with D tentatively TRBD1 (6 bases). The CDR3 extends over 16 amino acids. V lost 4 bases to trimming and J lost 6 bases, with 19 bases between them. The germline V gene has CDR1 SGHDT and CDR2 YYEEEE. DNA of the CDR3: TGTGCCAGCAGCGGGGGCCGGGACCTAGATTATGAAAAACTGTTTTTT. Residues: CASSGGRDLDYEKLFF.

The sample holds one count of this clone. The chain is built from TRBV7-9 and TRBJ2-3; TRBD2 matches 8 bases. The junction had 5 bases not matched to a gene; V was cut back by 5 bases and J by 1 base. Germline CDR1 is SEHNR and CDR2 is FQNEAQ (reference sequence). CDR3 length: 15 amino acids. The CDR3 here is CASSHGAGGTDTQYF. CDR3 nucleotides: TGTGCCAGCAGCCACGGAGCGGGGGGCACAGATACGCAGTATTTT.

The chain carries TRBV5-1 and TRBJ2-3, with D unclear. Looked up from germline, CDR1 is SGHRS and CDR2 is YFSETQ. The CDR3 has 12 residues. The V gene lost 0 bases and the J gene lost 5 bases, with 4 bases spanning the gap. CDR3: CASSLGEDTQYF. The CDR3 DNA is TGCGCCAGCAGCTTGGGAGAAGATACGCAGTATTTT.

This clone was detected only once. The V gene is TRBV27, the J gene TRBJ1-5, with a weak D call TRBD1 (5 bases). This CDR3 is 13 amino acids long. Looked up from germline, CDR1 is MNHEY and CDR2 is SMNVEV (reference sequence). Trimming took off 5 bases at V and 8 bases at J, with 13 bases between the two ends. CDR3 sequence reads: CASSIRGREPQHF. The CDR3 nucleotides are TGTGCCAGCAGTATAAGGGGCAGGGAGCCCCAGCATTTT.

J is TRBJ2-2 and V is TRBV5-1; 8 bases fit TRBD1. J was trimmed by 6 bases and V by 2 bases; bases with no gene match: 6. Germline CDR1 is SGHRS and CDR2 is YFSETQ. This CDR3 has 15 residues. The CDR3, as DNA: TGCGCCAGCAGCTTAACGACAGGGGCGGCCGGGGAGCTGTTTTTT. Amino acids: CASSLTTGAAGELFF.

The chain couples TRBV6-1 to TRBJ2-7; TRBD2 agrees at 12 bases. J was trimmed by 4 bases and V by 4 bases; bases with no gene match: 2. The CDR3 loop spans 14 amino acids. Germline lookup yields CDR1 MNHNS and CDR2 SASEGT. The CDR3 DNA follows: TGTGCCAGCAGTGGGCTAGCGGGGGGGTACGAGCAGTACTTC. This codes for CASSGLAGGYEQYF.

The rearrangement uses TRBV4-2 and TRBJ2-7; TRBD2 aligns across 9 bases. CDR3 length: 21 residues. Germline assignment: CDR1 LGHNA and CDR2 YNFKEQ. The trim removed 0 bases at V and 4 bases at J, leaving 22 bases unmatched. CDR3 in DNA: TGTGCCAGCAGCCAAGATTTTAAGGATCGGCCTAGCGGGGCATCCCGGTACGAGCAGTACTTC. Protein: CASSQDFKDRPSGASRYEQYF.

The chain links TRBV18 to TRBJ1-5, with 10 bases matching TRBD1. The junction had 3 bases not matched to a gene; V was cut back by 3 bases and J by 4 bases. Germline V gives CDR1 KGHSH, CDR2 LQKENI. This CDR3 spans 15 amino acids. CDR3 nucleotide sequence: TGTGCCAGCTCACCCTCGGACAGGGGGAATCAGCCCCAGCATTTT. This translates into CASSPSDRGNQPQHF.

This chain uses TRBV5-1 with TRBJ2-2; the match to TRBD2 covers 13 bases. The length of the CDR3 is 16 residues. Losses at the gene ends were 3 bases for V and 5 bases for J; bases not matched to a gene: 4. Germline lookup yields CDR1 SGHRS and CDR2 YFSETQ. CDR3 in amino acids: CASSSKGLAGTGELFF. CDR3 in DNA: TGCGCCAGCAGCTCCAAGGGACTAGCGGGGACCGGGGAGCTGTTTTTT.

This chain uses TRBV9 with TRBJ2-2; 8 bases line up with TRBD2. Per germline, CDR1 SGDLS and CDR2 YYNGEE. The CDR3 is made up of 16 amino acids. V was pared by 4 bases and J by 6 bases, with 11 bases of the junction left unmatched. CDR3: CASSPSTSAGAGELFF. In DNA, the CDR3 is TGTGCCAGCAGCCCCTCGACTAGCGCAGGGGCCGGGGAGCTGTTTTTT. Based on the CDR3 plus reference TRBV9 and TRBJ2-2, the full variable domain is DSGVTQTPKHLITATGQRVTLRCSPRSGDLSVYWYQQSLDQGLQFLIQYYNGEERAKGNILERFSAQQFPDLHSELNLSSLELGDSALYFCASSPSTSAGAGELFFGEGSRLTVL.

This clone has a handful of counts. This chain joins TRBV6-1 and TRBJ1-1; D may be TRBD1 (5 bases). Trimming removed 6 bases at V and 4 bases at J, with 12 bases between. CDR1 is MNHNS and CDR2 is SASEGT in the germline V gene. This CDR3 is 13 amino acids long. The chain's CDR3 is CASSREGITEAFF. DNA of the CDR3: TGTGCCAGCAGCCGGGAGGGGATCACTGAAGCTTTCTTT.

This clone was found a few times. The chain couples TRBV7-9 to TRBJ2-5, with no clear D. Per germline, CDR1 SEHNR and CDR2 FQNEAQ (reference sequence). The CDR3 covers 12 residues. With 3 bases removed from V and 1 base from J, the gap between germline ends came to 3 bases. CDR3 sequence: CASSFSQETQYF. CDR3 bases: TGTGCCAGCAGCTTCTCCCAAGAGACCCAGTACTTC.

As for this clone: Other DNA sequences within the sample encode an identical CDR3. The chain employs TRBV5-1 and TRBJ1-2, with D tentatively TRBD1 (5 bases). The length of the CDR3 is 13 residues. The V and J ends lost 0 bases and 3 bases respectively, with 6 bases between them. CDR1 and CDR2 (germline): SGHRS, YFSETQ. CDR3 region: CASSLGGDYGYTF. In DNA form, the CDR3 reads TGCGCCAGCAGCTTGGGGGGCGACTATGGCTACACCTTC.

The genes are TRBV30 and TRBJ2-3; 8 bases align to TRBD2. Germline V lookup: CDR1 GTSNPN, CDR2 SVGIG (reference sequence). The V gene end was trimmed by 1 base and the J gene end by 13 bases; junction bases not matched to a gene: 4. The CDR3 sequence is 11 residues long. The CDR3 is CAWSAGGLEYF. CDR3 coding DNA: TGTGCCTGGAGTGCGGGGGGGTTGGAGTATTTT.

CDR3 residues: CASRLAGVDTQYF. CDR3 sequence (DNA): TGTGCCAGTCGGCTAGCGGGGGTTGATACGCAGTATTTT. J is TRBJ2-3 and V is TRBV11-2, with 10 bases aligning to TRBD2. CDR1 is SGHAT and CDR2 is FQNNGV in the germline V gene. After removal of 9 bases from V and 6 bases from J, the junction contained 6 bases not matched to a gene. The length of the CDR3 is 13 residues.

In this sample, this clone turned up once. The gene calls are TRBV9 and TRBJ1-4; possible D gene TRBD1, 6 bases. The V end lost 1 base, the J end lost 7 bases, and 17 bases lay between the germline ends. Germline CDR1 SGDLS, CDR2 YYNGEE. The CDR3 length is 16 residues. The CDR3 spells CASSVQIPGAGEKLFF. CDR3 coding DNA: TGTGCCAGCAGCGTACAAATCCCAGGGGCCGGTGAAAAACTGTTTTTT. Complete variable domain (other parts from reference TRBV9 and TRBJ1-4): DSGVTQTPKHLITATGQRVTLRCSPRSGDLSVYWYQQSLDQGLQFLIQYYNGEERAKGNILERFSAQQFPDLHSELNLSSLELGDSALYFCASSVQIPGAGEKLFFGSGTQLSVL.

A word on this clone: This same CDR3 is encoded by further DNA sequences in the sample. J is TRBJ2-3 and V is TRBV5-1; 9 positions agree with TRBD1. The CDR3 has 15 amino acids. Per germline, CDR1 SGHRS and CDR2 YFSETQ. With V trimmed by 3 bases and J by 2 bases, 4 bases remained unmatched. Written as DNA, the CDR3 is TGCGCCAGCAGCTCGGGACAGGGAACCACAGATACGCAGTATTTT. This gives the protein CASSSGQGTTDTQYF.

This rearrangement joins TRBV5-1 to TRBJ1-2; tentative D call: TRBD1 (6 bases). Germline CDR1 and CDR2: SGHRS and YFSETQ. V dropped 2 bases and J dropped 4 bases, with 9 bases sitting between them. The CDR3 consists of 13 residues. As DNA, the CDR3 is TGCGCCAGCAGCTTAGGACAGATCTATGGCTACACCTTC. This encodes CASSLGQIYGYTF.

This clone appeared once. The gene calls are TRBV28 and TRBJ2-7, with D perhaps TRBD1 (7 bases). CDR1 is MDHEN and CDR2 is SYDVKM in the germline V gene. The CDR3 length is 16 residues. Trimming took off 4 bases at V and 4 bases at J, with 20 bases between the two ends. CDR3 region: CASSSWGQGGGYEQYF. CDR3 in DNA: TGTGCCAGCAGTTCCTGGGGGCAGGGGGGTGGTTACGAGCAGTACTTC.

The chain combines TRBV10-3 with TRBJ1-5; D might be TRBD1 (5 bases). The CDR3 is 14 residues long. V lost 10 bases, J lost 7 bases, and 20 bases lay in between. Per germline, CDR1 ENHRY and CDR2 SYGVKD. CDR3 protein: CATGSTSQGQPQHF. CDR3 DNA: TGTGCCACCGGCTCTACATCTCAGGGCCAGCCCCAGCATTTT.

This clone was observed a few times. The gene calls are TRBV5-1 and TRBJ2-2; 9 bases fit TRBD1. Per the germline V gene, CDR1 is SGHRS and CDR2 is YFSETQ. This CDR3 contains 16 residues. Trimming cost V 3 bases and J 2 bases; bases outside gene matches: 5. In DNA, the CDR3 is TGCGCCAGCAGCTATTTGGGACAGGGTAACACCGGGGAGCTGTTTTTT. Protein product: CASSYLGQGNTGELFF.

This chain joins TRBV19 and TRBJ2-2; 10 nucleotides line up with TRBD2. Germline-derived CDR1 and CDR2 are LNHDA and SQIVND (reference sequence). This CDR3 region has 17 residues. V was pared by 3 bases and J by 3 bases, with 7 bases of the junction left unmatched. As DNA, the CDR3 is TGTGCCAGTAGTATGTCAGCGGGGGGGCCCCACACCGGGGAGCTGTTTTTT. It specifies CASSMSAGGPHTGELFF.

The chain couples TRBV28 to TRBJ2-5; possibly TRBD1 for D (6 bases). The V gene's germline CDR1 is MDHEN and CDR2 SYDVKM. The CDR3 contains 13 residues. V was cut by 7 bases and J by 5 bases, with 14 bases left in between. CDR3 DNA: TGTGCCAGCACCACGGACAGAAGGGAGACCCAGTACTTC. Encoded protein: CASTTDRRETQYF.